A selection of T cell receptor beta chains follows, all from one sample in a study of response to subunit inactivated influenza vaccine. TCRdb redid the calling of the RT-PCR reads with MiXCR, one entry per CDR3 protein. Among more than 700,000 distinct CDR3 sequences, about 20% were seen once, and the ten largest hold 10%. The input for sequencing was PBMCs from blood, taken less than 6 days after vaccination. These receptor sequences come from a man between 45 and 60 years old who received an inactivated influenza vaccine. The CDR3 runs from the conserved cysteine through the conserved F or W. D genes are given only for firm matches. Only some rows state a clone size, as once, few, many or a class for expanded clones.

V	size	D	J	DNA	CDR3
TRBV6-5	few	TRBD1	TRBJ1-2	TGTGCCAGCAGTTACTCGGGGACAGGGCCGACGGGTGGCTACACCTTC	CASSYSGTGPTGGYTF
TRBV29-1	-	TRBD2	TRBJ2-1	TGCAGCGCCCTGAGGGCGGGAGGGCCCGTCAATGAGCAGTTCTTC	CSALRAGGPVNEQFF
TRBV20-1	-	-	TRBJ2-5	TGCAGTGCTAGGGAACTACAGGGCTCCGGAGAGACCCAGTACTTC	CSARELQGSGETQYF
TRBV7-6	-	-	TRBJ1-5	TGTGCCAGCAGCCTTTCGGATTTTCAGCCCCAGCATTTT	CASSLSDFQPQHF
TRBV29-1	many	-	TRBJ2-5	TGCAGCGTTGAAGATCGGTTACAGTACCAAGAGACCCAGTACTTC	CSVEDRLQYQETQYF
TRBV20-1	-	-	TRBJ2-7	TGCAGTGCTAGACCGGGACCCTCCTACGAGCAGTACTTC	CSARPGPSYEQYF
TRBV5-6	-	-	TRBJ1-4	TGTGCCAGCAGAAGGGACGGGGAAAAACTGTTTTTT	CASRRDGEKLFF
TRBV6-1	few	-	TRBJ2-1	TGTGCCAGCAGGAGAACTCAGGGGAATGAGCAGTTCTTC	CASRRTQGNEQFF
TRBV12-3/TRBV12-4	-	-	TRBJ2-5	TGTGCCAGCAGTTGGGGGGTTGCGGAGACCCAGTACTTC	CASSWGVAETQYF
TRBV5-1	many	-	TRBJ1-1	TGCGCCAGCCGGGGAGGAACTGAAGCTTTCTTT	CASRGGTEAFF
TRBV12-3/TRBV12-4	few	TRBD2	TRBJ2-5	TGTGCCAGCAGTTTTAGCGGGAGGAATAATGGAGAGACCCAGTACTTC	CASSFSGRNNGETQYF
TRBV6-5	-	-	TRBJ1-5	TGTGCCAGCAGTTACTCAGCGGGGAATTTTGGGCCCCAGCATTTT	CASSYSAGNFGPQHF
TRBV5-1	few	-	TRBJ1-6	TGCGCCAGCAGCTTGGCCGGAGCAGGGTCGGGTTCACCCCTCCACTTT	CASSLAGAGSGSPLHF
TRBV11-1	few	TRBD2	TRBJ2-1	TGTGCCAGCAGCACTGTCCCGGGACTAGCGGGAGGGATCAGCTCCTACAATGAGCAGTTCTTC	CASSTVPGLAGGISSYNEQFF
TRBV2	few	-	TRBJ1-1	TGTGCCAGGCAGGTCACTGAAGCTTTCTTT	CARQVTEAFF
TRBV11-2	-	TRBD1	TRBJ2-3	TGTGCCAGCAGCGACCGGGACAGGGGACGCTCAGCTTTTGGCACAGATACGCAGTATTTT	CASSDRDRGRSAFGTDTQYF
TRBV28	few	-	TRBJ1-2	TGTGCCAGCAGGGTAGAAGGGAACCACAACTATGGCTACACCTTC	CASRVEGNHNYGYTF
TRBV7-2	few	-	TRBJ2-7	TGTGCCAGCAGTATTAACAGGGACTACGAGCAGTACTTC	CASSINRDYEQYF
TRBV12-3/TRBV12-4	many	TRBD2	TRBJ2-1	TGTGCCAGCAGCCTAGCGGGCAACTACAATGAGCAGTTCTTC	CASSLAGNYNEQFF
TRBV4-1	few	TRBD2	TRBJ2-4	TGCGCCAGCAGCCAAGATGGACTAGACAGAGCCAAAAACATTCAGTACTTC	CASSQDGLDRAKNIQYF
TRBV11-2	-	TRBD1	TRBJ1-6	TGTGCCAGCAGCTTAGAGGGACAGGCGGGGTCACCCCTCCACTTT	CASSLEGQAGSPLHF
TRBV7-9	few	TRBD2	TRBJ2-7	TGTGCCAGCAGCTTGAGCGGGAGATGGGAAGAGCAGTACTTC	CASSLSGRWEEQYF
TRBV7-2	few	-	TRBJ2-1	TGTGCCAGCAGCTTAGCGGGCGGTTACACCTACAATGAGCAGTTCTTC	CASSLAGGYTYNEQFF
TRBV12-3/TRBV12-4	-	TRBD1	TRBJ2-5	TGTGCCAGCAGTTTTGTTTGGGACAGGGAGGTGGAGACCCAGTACTTC	CASSFVWDREVETQYF
TRBV6-2/TRBV6-3	once	TRBD1	TRBJ1-1	TGTGCCAGCAGTTACCGGAAGGGACAGGGAAGTTATCGCACTGAAGCTTTCTTT	CASSYRKGQGSYRTEAFF
TRBV4-3	few	TRBD1	TRBJ1-4	TGCGCCAGCAGCCAGGGTACCGGGACAGGACAGGAAAAACTGTTTTTT	CASSQGTGTGQEKLFF
TRBV15	few	-	TRBJ2-1	TGTGCCACCAGCACGGGGTGGGATGAGCAGTTCTTC	CATSTGWDEQFF
TRBV12-3/TRBV12-4	-	-	TRBJ1-1	TGTGCCAGCAGTTTAAGTGTCACTGAAGCTTTCTTT	CASSLSVTEAFF
TRBV7-2	many	-	TRBJ2-3	TGTGCCAGCAGTTTGGCGGGGATCACAGATACGCAGTATTTT	CASSLAGITDTQYF
TRBV12-3/TRBV12-4	-	TRBD2	TRBJ2-2	TGTGCCAGCAGTCCCCAGGCTAGCGGGAGAAGAGGCGGGGAGCTGTTTTTT	CASSPQASGRRGGELFF
TRBV12-3/TRBV12-4	-	TRBD1	TRBJ1-1	TGTGCCAGCAGTCGATCCGGGACAGGATACTTGGAAGCTTTCTTT	CASSRSGTGYLEAFF
TRBV11-2	few	-	TRBJ1-2	TGTGCCAGCAGCTTAGATGGACCCATCCATGGCTACACCTTC	CASSLDGPIHGYTF
TRBV10-3	-	-	TRBJ2-7	TGTGCCATCAGTACCTGGGGGACCACCAACTACGAGCAGTACTTC	CAISTWGTTNYEQYF
TRBV29-1	-	TRBD2	TRBJ2-3	TGCAGCGTAGTTCGACTAGCGGGAGAGGGGCGCCCAGATACGCAGTATTTT	CSVVRLAGEGRPDTQYF
TRBV6-5	-	TRBD2	TRBJ2-1	TGTGCCAGCAGTACTAACCTAGCGGGAGGACATGAGCAGTTCTTC	CASSTNLAGGHEQFF
TRBV5-1	-	TRBD1	TRBJ2-1	TGCGCCAGCAGCTTGGTCGGCAGGGGGTTGGACAATGAGCAGTTCTTC	CASSLVGRGLDNEQFF
TRBV12-3/TRBV12-4	few	-	TRBJ2-2	TGTGCCAGCAGTTTAGCGGCGTCCGGGGAGCTGTTTTTT	CASSLAASGELFF
TRBV6-6	once	-	TRBJ2-3	TGTGCCAGCAGCGGAGACATAAATACGCAGTATTTT	CASSGDINTQYF
TRBV21-1	-	-	TRBJ2-5	TGTGCCAGCAGCAGCCCCAAGGAGGAAGCTAAAGAGACCCAGTACTTC	CASSSPKEEAKETQYF
TRBV20-1	few	TRBD2	TRBJ2-3	TGCAGTGCTAGGGGTCGACTAGCGGGGAGTGGCGCAGATACGCAGTATTTT	CSARGRLAGSGADTQYF
TRBV29-1	-	TRBD2	TRBJ2-5	TGCAGCGTTGTTTATAGCGACCCCCTTCGAACGGGAGGGACCCAGTACTTC	CSVVYSDPLRTGGTQYF
TRBV7-9	-	-	TRBJ2-1	TGTGCCAGCAGCCCCTATTGGAGCTCCTACAATGAGCAGTTCTTC	CASSPYWSSYNEQFF
TRBV5-1	few	-	TRBJ2-5	TGCGCCAGCAGCTTGGGGGGACATAACCAGGGAGAGACCCAGTACTTC	CASSLGGHNQGETQYF
TRBV20-1	many	-	TRBJ2-7	TGCAGTGCTCTATACTACGAGCAGTACTTC	CSALYYEQYF
TRBV20-1	few	-	TRBJ2-1	TGCAGTGCTAGTGGTAGCGAGATCAATGAGCAGTTCTTC	CSASGSEINEQFF
TRBV6-2/TRBV6-3	-	-	TRBJ2-1	TGTGCCAGCAGCCCCCGGCAGGGCGATGAGCAGTTCTTC	CASSPRQGDEQFF
TRBV5-1	-	-	TRBJ1-4	TGCGCCAGCAGGGCAGGGAGCAATGAAAAACTGTTTTTT	CASRAGSNEKLFF